This T cell receptor beta chain emerged from a study of CXCR3-negative and CXCR3-positive naive CD8 T cells. Across the whole study: Libraries each contributed about 1.5 +/- 0.3 million TRB reads, for about 135 million in total.

Whole-study results and caveats: The study found that naive CXCR3-negative and CXCR3-positive cells shared TRBV-TRBJ usage, while memory cells differed.

About this clonotype: Its matching antigen is unknown.

The CDR3 is 12 residues long. The germline CDR1 and CDR2 sequences are SQVTM and ANQGSEA. UMI-labeled 5' RACE TRB cDNA libraries were prepared from the cells. TCRdb reanalyzed the 5' RACE reads and collapses them to one entry per CDR3 protein, without DNA. The listing records about 40,000 distinct CDR3 sequences. Sequencing used memory CD8+ T cells from blood. The source of this sequence is a human donor in good health. Some clones in this sample may be carry-over from other donors' samples. The chain combines TRBV29-1 with TRBJ2-7. CDR3 sequence reads: CSVDGPNYEQYF.